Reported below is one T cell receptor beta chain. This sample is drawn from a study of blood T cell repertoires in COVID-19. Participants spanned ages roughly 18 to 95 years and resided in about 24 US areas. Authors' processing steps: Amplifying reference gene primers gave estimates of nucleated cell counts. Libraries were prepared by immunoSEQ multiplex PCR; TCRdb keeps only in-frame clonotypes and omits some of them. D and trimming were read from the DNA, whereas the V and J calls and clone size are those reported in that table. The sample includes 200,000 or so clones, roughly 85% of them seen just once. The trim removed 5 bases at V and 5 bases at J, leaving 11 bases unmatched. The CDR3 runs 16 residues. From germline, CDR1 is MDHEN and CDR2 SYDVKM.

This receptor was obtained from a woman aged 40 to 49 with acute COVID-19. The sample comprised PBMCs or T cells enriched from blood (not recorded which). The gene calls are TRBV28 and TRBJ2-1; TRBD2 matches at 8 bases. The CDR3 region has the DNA TGTGCCAGCAGTACCCCCGGAGCGGGAGTTCACAATGAGCAGTTCTTC. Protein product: CASSTPGAGVHNEQFF.